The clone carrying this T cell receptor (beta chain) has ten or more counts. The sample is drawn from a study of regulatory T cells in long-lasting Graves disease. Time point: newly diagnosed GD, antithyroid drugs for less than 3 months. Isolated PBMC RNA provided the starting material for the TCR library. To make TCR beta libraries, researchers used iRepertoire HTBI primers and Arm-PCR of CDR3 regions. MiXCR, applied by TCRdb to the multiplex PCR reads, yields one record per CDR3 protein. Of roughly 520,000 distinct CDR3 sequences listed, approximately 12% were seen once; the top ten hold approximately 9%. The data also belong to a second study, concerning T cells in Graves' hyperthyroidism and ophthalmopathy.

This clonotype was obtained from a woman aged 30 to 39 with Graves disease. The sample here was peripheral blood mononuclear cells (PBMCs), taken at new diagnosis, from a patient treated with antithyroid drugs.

The CDR3 reads CATSLGGREEKLFF. CDR3 nucleotide sequence: TGTGCCACCAGTTTGGGGGGTAGAGAAGAAAAACTGTTTTTT. The chain carries TRBV24-1 and TRBJ1-4; TRBD1 might be the D (5 bases). The germline V gene has CDR1 KGHDR and CDR2 SFDVKD. Trimming cost V 6 bases and J 8 bases, with 15 bases left between them. The CDR3 sequence is 14 residues long.